This TCR beta chain originates from a study of OX40 agonist ivuxolimab in advanced cancers. As for the study in general: Participants, 75% to 90% male, averaged approximately 60 years of age, ranging from about 23 to 85. Prior checkpoint blockade (anti-PD-1, anti-PD-L1 or anti-CTLA-4) was permitted; under 50% had it.

Systemic immunosuppression or a history of autoimmune disease excluded patients. The germline gives CDR1 LGHNA, CDR2 YSLEER. This CDR3 has 14 residues. V lost 6 bases to trimming and J lost 2 bases, with 10 bases between them. Libraries were prepared by immunoSEQ multiplex PCR; TCRdb keeps only in-frame clonotypes and omits some of them. The data hold fewer than 75,000 clones, with 85% to 90% observed a single time. This chain connects TRBV4-3 to TRBJ2-2, with D hard to call. This receptor was identified in an adult with an advanced solid tumor such as melanoma, head and neck, liver or kidney cancer. Sequences were derived from CD4+ or CD8+ T cells sorted from blood, sampled in a trial of the OX40 agonist ivuxolimab. This CDR3 is CASSRLSNTGELFF. CDR3 sequence (DNA): TGCGCCAGCAGTAGGCTATCAAACACCGGGGAGCTGTTTTTT.